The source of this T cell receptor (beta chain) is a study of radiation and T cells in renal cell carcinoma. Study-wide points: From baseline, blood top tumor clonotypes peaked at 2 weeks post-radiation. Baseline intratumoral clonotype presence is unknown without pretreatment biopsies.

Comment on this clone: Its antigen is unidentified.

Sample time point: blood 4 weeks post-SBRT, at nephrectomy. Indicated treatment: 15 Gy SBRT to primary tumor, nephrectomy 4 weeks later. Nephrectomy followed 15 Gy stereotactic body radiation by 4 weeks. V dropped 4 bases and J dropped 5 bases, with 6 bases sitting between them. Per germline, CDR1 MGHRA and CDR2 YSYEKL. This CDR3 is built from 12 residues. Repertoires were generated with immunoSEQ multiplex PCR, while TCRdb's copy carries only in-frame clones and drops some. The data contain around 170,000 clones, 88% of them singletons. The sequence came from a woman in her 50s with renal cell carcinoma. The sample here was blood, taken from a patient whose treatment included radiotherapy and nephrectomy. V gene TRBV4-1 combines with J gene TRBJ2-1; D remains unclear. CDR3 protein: CASSRYNNEQFF. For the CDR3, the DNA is TGCGCCAGCAGCCGGTACAACAATGAGCAGTTCTTC.